These 7 T cell receptor beta chains were all obtained from the same sample, sequenced in a study of blood T cell repertoires in COVID-19. The assay was immunoSEQ multiplex PCR, and TCRdb's table has in-frame clones only and misses some. Of approximately 360,000 clones listed, 88% are singletons. Sequenced sample: PBMCs or T cells enriched from blood (not recorded which). Receptor source: a woman in her thirties with acute COVID-19.

This chain's CDR3 is CASSPGTGSHEQYF. In DNA form, the CDR3 reads TGTGCCAGCAGTCCCGGGACAGGGAGCCACGAGCAGTACTTC. The chain joins TRBV6-5 to TRBJ2-7; 9 bases align to TRBD1. The CDR3 contains 14 residues. V trimming: 5 bases; J trimming: 5 bases; junction bases outside the gene matches: 7. Germline V lookup: CDR1 MNHEY, CDR2 SVGAGI.

The chain carries TRBV9 and TRBJ2-2, with D possibly TRBD1 on 6 matching bases. This CDR3 comprises 15 residues. The ends were cut back, 2 bases at V and 4 bases at J, with 12 bases in the middle. Germline values: CDR1 SGDLS, CDR2 YYNGEE. CDR3 DNA sequence: TGTGCCAGCAGCGTTGAGGGGGTCGGCACCGGGGAGCTGTTTTTT. Residues: CASSVEGVGTGELFF.

This clone was detected only once. The chain employs TRBV19 and TRBJ2-3; 7 bases agree with TRBD2. The CDR3 loop spans 14 amino acids. The germline gives CDR1 LNHDA, CDR2 SQIVND (reference sequence). Trimming at V came to 3 bases and at J to 4 bases, leaving 4 bases not matched to a gene. The CDR3 DNA reads TGTGCCAGTAGTATCTATGGGGGGGCAGATACGCAGTATTTT. Protein sequence: CASSIYGGADTQYF.

This CDR3 is CASSHVARFGELFF. The CDR3 DNA follows: TGTGCCAGCAGCCACGTCGCTAGGTTCGGGGAGCTGTTTTTT. J is TRBJ2-2 and V is TRBV11-2; D remains unclear. The V end was cut by 5 bases, the J end by 7 bases, with 14 bases between. Germline V gene sequence: CDR1 SGHAT, CDR2 FQNNGV. The CDR3 covers 14 residues.

This rearrangement joins TRBV7-2 to TRBJ1-2; possible D gene TRBD1, 5 bases. This CDR3 contains 13 residues. Germline V gene data show CDR1 as SGHTA and CDR2 as FQGNSA. V was trimmed by 1 base and J by 10 bases, leaving 13 bases between them. The CDR3 nucleotides are TGTGCCAGCAGCTTAGGACAGTCTGCGCACTACACCTTC. The encoded protein is CASSLGQSAHYTF. The entire variable domain, with the rest obtained from reference TRBV7-2 and TRBJ1-2, is as follows: GAGVSQSPSNKVTEKGKDVELRCDPISGHTALYWYRQSLGQGLEFLIYFQGNSAPDKSGLPSDRFSAERTGGSVSTLTIQRTQQEDSAVYLCASSLGQSAHYTFGSGTRLTVV.

V usage is TRBV9 and J usage is TRBJ1-1; D is perhaps TRBD1 (5 bases). CDR3 length: 14 amino acids. Trimming shortened V by 3 bases and J by 2 bases, and 11 bases separated the two germline ends. The germline V gene has CDR1 SGDLS and CDR2 YYNGEE. In nucleotides, the CDR3 is TGTGCCAGCAGCGCCCGAACAGGTAACACTGAAGCTTTCTTT. As protein: CASSARTGNTEAFF. The complete variable domain, with remaining parts taken from reference TRBV9 and TRBJ1-1, reads DSGVTQTPKHLITATGQRVTLRCSPRSGDLSVYWYQQSLDQGLQFLIQYYNGEERAKGNILERFSAQQFPDLHSELNLSSLELGDSALYFCASSARTGNTEAFFGQGTRLTVV.

The CDR3 sequence: CASRGPTGTEQYF. DNA of the CDR3: TGTGCCAGCAGAGGACCTACAGGGACCGAGCAGTACTTC. The V call is TRBV3-1 (or the pseudogene TRBV3-2), the J call TRBJ2-7, with D perhaps matching TRBD1 (6 bases). Trimming cost V 6 bases and J 6 bases, with 15 bases left between them. Per germline, CDR1 LGHDT and CDR2 YNNKEL (reference sequence). The CDR3 runs to 13 residues.